This paragraph reports one T cell receptor beta chain. Sequenced by immunoSEQ multiplex PCR; TCRdb stores in-frame clones only, minus some. The sample consists of about 11,000 clones, approximately 30% of them appearing once. This entry comes from a study of graft-versus-host responses after intestinal transplantation. Study context: Each recipient received anti-thymocyte globulin induction, then tacrolimus and steroids for 2 to 3 years.

The source was alloreactive CD4+ T cells from a mixed lymphocyte reaction culture, collected before transplantation. Noted subset: CFSE-low proliferating T cells sorted from approximately 6-day pre-transplant mixed lymphocyte reaction (GvH or HvG direction). The TCR sequence derives from a human patient who was an organ donor for intestinal transplantation.

CDR3 residues: CASRGLTTTDTQYF. In DNA, the CDR3 is TGTGCCAGTCGCGGACTAACGACCACAGATACGCAGTATTTT. This chain links TRBV19 with TRBJ2-3, with a possible D match to TRBD2 (6 bases). CDR3 length equals 14 residues. V shed 8 bases and J shed 2 bases, with 14 bases lying between them. In germline, CDR1 is LNHDA, CDR2 SQIVND (reference sequence).